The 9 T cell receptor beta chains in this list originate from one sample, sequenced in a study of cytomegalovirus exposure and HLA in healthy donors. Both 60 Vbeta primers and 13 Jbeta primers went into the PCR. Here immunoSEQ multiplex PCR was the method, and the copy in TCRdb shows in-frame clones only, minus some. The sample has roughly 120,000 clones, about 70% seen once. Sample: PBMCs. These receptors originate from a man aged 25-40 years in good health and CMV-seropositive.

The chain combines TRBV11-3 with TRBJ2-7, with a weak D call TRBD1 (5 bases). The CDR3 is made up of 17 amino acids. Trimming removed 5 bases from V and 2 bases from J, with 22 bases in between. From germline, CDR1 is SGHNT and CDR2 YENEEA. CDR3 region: CASSPFFPGRDTYEQYF. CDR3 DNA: TGTGCCAGCAGCCCATTTTTTCCGGGCAGGGATACCTACGAGCAGTACTTC. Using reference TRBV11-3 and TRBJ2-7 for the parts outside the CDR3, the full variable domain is EAGVVQSPRYKIIEKKQPVAFWCNPISGHNTLYWYLQNLGQGPELLIRYENEEAVDDSQLPKDRFSAERLKGVDSTLKIQPAELGDSAVYLCASSPFFPGRDTYEQYFGPGTRLTVT.

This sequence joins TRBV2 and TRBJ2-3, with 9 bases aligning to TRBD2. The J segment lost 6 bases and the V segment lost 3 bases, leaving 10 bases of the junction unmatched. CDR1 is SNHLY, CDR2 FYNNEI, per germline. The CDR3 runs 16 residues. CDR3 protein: CASSDIAGGPRDTQYF. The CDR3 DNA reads TGTGCCAGCAGTGATATTGCGGGGGGGCCTAGGGATACGCAGTATTTT.

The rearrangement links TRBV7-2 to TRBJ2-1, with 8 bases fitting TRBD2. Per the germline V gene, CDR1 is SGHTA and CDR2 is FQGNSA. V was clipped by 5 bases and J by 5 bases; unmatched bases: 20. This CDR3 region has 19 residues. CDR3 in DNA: TGTGCCAGCAGCACACAGGGTCGGTACCCGGGACTAGTGAACAATGAGCAGTTCTTC. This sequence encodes CASSTQGRYPGLVNNEQFF.

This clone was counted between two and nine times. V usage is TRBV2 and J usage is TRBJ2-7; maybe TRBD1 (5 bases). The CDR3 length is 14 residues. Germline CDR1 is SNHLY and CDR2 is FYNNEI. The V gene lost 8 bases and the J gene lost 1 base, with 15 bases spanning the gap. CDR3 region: CASGADSTSYEQYF. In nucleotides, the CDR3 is TGTGCCAGCGGCGCTGACAGTACATCCTACGAGCAGTACTTC.

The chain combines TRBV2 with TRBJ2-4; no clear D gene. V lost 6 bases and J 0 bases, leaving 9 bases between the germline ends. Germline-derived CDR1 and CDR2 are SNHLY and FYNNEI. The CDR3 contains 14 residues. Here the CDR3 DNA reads TGTGCCAGCAGGGCCGTCGTAGCCAAAAACATTCAGTACTTC. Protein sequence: CASRAVVAKNIQYF.

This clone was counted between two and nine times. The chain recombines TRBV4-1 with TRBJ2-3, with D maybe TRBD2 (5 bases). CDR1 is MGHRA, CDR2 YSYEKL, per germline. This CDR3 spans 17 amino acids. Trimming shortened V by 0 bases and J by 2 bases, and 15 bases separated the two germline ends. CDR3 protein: CASSQDLSGSVTDTQYF. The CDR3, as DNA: TGCGCCAGCAGCCAAGATCTAAGCGGCTCGGTCACAGATACGCAGTATTTT.

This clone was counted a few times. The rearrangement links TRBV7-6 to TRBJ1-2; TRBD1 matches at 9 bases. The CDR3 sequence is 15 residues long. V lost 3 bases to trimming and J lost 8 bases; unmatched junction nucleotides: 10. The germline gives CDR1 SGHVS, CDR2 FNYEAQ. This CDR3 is CASSLLGQGLEGYTF. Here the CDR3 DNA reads TGTGCCAGCAGCTTGCTCGGACAGGGGTTGGAAGGCTACACCTTC.

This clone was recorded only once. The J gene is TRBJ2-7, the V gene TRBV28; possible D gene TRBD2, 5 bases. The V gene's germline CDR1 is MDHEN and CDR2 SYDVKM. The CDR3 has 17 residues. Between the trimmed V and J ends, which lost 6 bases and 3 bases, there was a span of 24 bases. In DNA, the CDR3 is TGTGCCAGCAGAAGCTCGCCCGGGCTAGCTTTTCACTACGAGCAGTACGTC. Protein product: CASRSSPGLAFHYEQYV.

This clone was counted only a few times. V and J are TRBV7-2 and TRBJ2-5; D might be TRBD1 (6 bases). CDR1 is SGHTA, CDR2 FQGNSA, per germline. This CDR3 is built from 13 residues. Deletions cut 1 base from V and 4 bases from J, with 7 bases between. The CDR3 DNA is TGTGCCAGCAGCTTAGGGGGGCCAGAGACCCAGTACTTC. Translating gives CASSLGGPETQYF. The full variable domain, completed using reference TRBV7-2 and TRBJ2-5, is GAGVSQSPSNKVTEKGKDVELRCDPISGHTALYWYRQSLGQGLEFLIYFQGNSAPDKSGLPSDRFSAERTGGSVSTLTIQRTQQEDSAVYLCASSLGGPETQYFGPGTRLLVL.